This TCR beta chain was retrieved from a study of blood T cells in healthy people across ages. Healthy Caucasian individuals from Russia aged roughly 6 to 90 served as donors. They isolated at least 6 million PBMCs from each sample. The study, taken as a whole, reports: Calculation of diversity from one million T cells yielded estimates considered to be underestimates. Higher diversity, along with more naive CD4+ cells, distinguished long-lived donors from aged donors.

Sample-barcoded 5' priming and a J-beta primer mix drove a second PCR of roughly 7 to 11 cycles. MiXCR was run by TCRdb on the 5' RACE reads, yielding one entry per CDR3 protein. The sample has about 670,000 distinct CDR3 sequences; around 50% are singletons. This clonotype was counted ten times or more. Its antigen is unknown. This TCR came from a woman over 75 in good health. Specimen: blood.

CDR3 in amino acids: CASSPDYYNEQFF. The DNA for the CDR3 is TGTGCCAGCTCACCAGATTATTACAATGAGCAGTTCTTC. This chain uses TRBV18 with TRBJ2-1; no clear D gene. The CDR3 is 13 residues long. V was trimmed by 2 bases and J by 4 bases, leaving 6 bases between them. Germline V lookup: CDR1 KGHSH, CDR2 LQKENI.